The T cell receptor (beta chain) described here comes from a study of blood T cell repertoires in COVID-19. Study context: Material from acute and convalescent COVID-19 was sourced from the United States, Italy and Spain. The analysed material was cDNA or gDNA that came from T cells, B-cell-depleted T cells, or PBMCs.

Generated by immunoSEQ multiplex PCR, the TCRdb table keeps only in-frame clones and is missing some. The sample carries some 390,000 clones, about 88% recorded once. Looked up from germline, CDR1 is KGHSH and CDR2 is LQKENI. The CDR3 contains 15 residues. With 1 base removed from V and 1 base from J, the gap between germline ends came to 10 bases. This clonotype originated in a middle-aged woman with COVID-19, enrolled during active disease. The sample consisted of peripheral blood. V and J are TRBV18 and TRBJ1-2; the D is unclear. The CDR3, as DNA: TGTGCCAGCTCACCACGACCGGCGGGTAACTATGGCTACACCTTC. Its translation: CASSPRPAGNYGYTF.